These 12 T cell receptor beta chains were all obtained from the same sample, sequenced in a study of blood T cell repertoires in COVID-19. Data came from immunoSEQ multiplex PCR; TCRdb stores just in-frame clones and leaves some out. The sample lists 35,000 or so clones; 70% to 90% were seen once. Source material: peripheral blood. Receptors were obtained from a human donor in a cohort sampled during active or convalescent COVID-19. The donor label of this sample is uncertain.

The sample holds one count of this clone. This chain connects TRBV12-3 or TRBV12-4 to TRBJ1-2; D is undetermined. V lost 3 bases to trimming and J lost 0 bases, with 5 bases between them. The CDR3 length is 13 residues. The CDR3 nucleotides read TGTGCCAGCAGTTTGTTCGCTAACTATGGCTACACCTTC. Its translation: CASSLFANYGYTF.

The chain is built from TRBV4-2 and TRBJ2-3, with 7 bases lining up with TRBD2. Unmatched junction bases numbered 4, after V lost 0 bases and J lost 1 base. The germline V gene encodes CDR1 LGHNA and CDR2 YNFKEQ. This CDR3 is built from 16 residues. CDR3 sequence (DNA): TGTGCCAGCAGCCAAGATGCAACTAGCGGCACAGATACGCAGTATTTT. Translated, it gives CASSQDATSGTDTQYF.

This clone was observed a handful of times. The chain combines TRBV16 with TRBJ1-6, with TRBD1 matching over 8 bases. The CDR3 runs 13 residues. V lost 4 bases and J lost 9; bases outside the gene matches: 2. Per the germline V gene, CDR1 is KGHSY and CDR2 is FQNENV. CDR3 DNA: TGTGCCAGCAGCCTGGACAGGGCTTCACCCCTCCACTTT. Amino acids: CASSLDRASPLHF.

J is TRBJ2-3 and V is TRBV9, with D perhaps matching TRBD2 (6 bases). Trimming shortened V by 4 bases and J by 1 base, and 28 bases separated the two germline ends. Germline values: CDR1 SGDLS, CDR2 YYNGEE. The CDR3 consists of 20 residues. Here the CDR3 reads CASSPPRWQGGWDGTDTQYF. CDR3 coding DNA: TGTGCCAGCAGCCCCCCCCGCTGGCAGGGAGGCTGGGACGGCACAGATACGCAGTATTTT.

CDR3 loop: CASSEASGPSTDTQYF. The CDR3 DNA is TGTGCCAGCAGCGAAGCTAGCGGTCCTAGCACAGATACGCAGTATTTT. The rearrangement joins TRBV9 to TRBJ2-3; 7 bases agree with TRBD2. Trimming removed 3 bases from V and 0 bases from J; junction bases left unmatched: 7. From germline, CDR1 is SGDLS and CDR2 YYNGEE. CDR3 size: 16 residues.

The CDR3 here is CASSVRPRLNTEAFF. For the CDR3, the DNA is TGTGCCAGCAGCGTCAGGCCCCGACTGAACACTGAAGCTTTCTTT. This chain joins TRBV7-2 and TRBJ1-1; no clear D. The CDR3 consists of 15 residues. Germline lookup yields CDR1 SGHTA and CDR2 FQGNSA. Trimming took off 5 bases at V and 0 bases at J, with 13 bases between the two ends.

This chain joins TRBV11-3 and TRBJ2-3; 13 positions match TRBD2. The trim removed 0 bases at V and 3 bases at J, leaving 0 bases unmatched. Germline assignment: CDR1 SGHNT and CDR2 YENEEA. The CDR3 length is 16 residues. CDR3 in DNA: TGTGCCAGCAGCTTAGAACTAGCGGGAGGGACAGATACGCAGTATTTT. Its protein is CASSLELAGGTDTQYF.

V usage is TRBV7-2 and J usage is TRBJ2-5, with D tentatively TRBD1 (7 bases). Trimming pared 5 bases from V and 3 bases from J, leaving 13 bases between. This CDR3 is 14 amino acids long. Per the germline V gene, CDR1 is SGHTA and CDR2 is FQGNSA. CDR3 sequence: CASSRRGREETQYF. DNA for the CDR3: TGTGCCAGCAGCCGGAGGGGGCGGGAAGAGACCCAGTACTTC.

J is TRBJ2-7 and V is TRBV6-2 or TRBV6-3, with a tentative D call TRBD2 (6 bases). The CDR3 runs to 13 residues. V was shortened by 6 bases and J by 3 bases, with 12 bases between the two germline ends. Per germline, CDR1 MNHEY and CDR2 SVGEGT. The CDR3, as DNA: TGTGCCAGCAGCGAAGGGACTTTCTACGAGCAGTACTTC. Translated: CASSEGTFYEQYF.

This clone was found once. The chain has TRBV19 and TRBJ1-3; 7 bases line up with TRBD1. From germline, CDR1 is LNHDA and CDR2 SQIVND (reference sequence). V gave up 7 bases and J gave up 2 bases; unmatched junction bases: 8. The CDR3 covers 15 residues. The CDR3, as DNA: TGTGCCAGTACCGGACAGGCTACCCCTGGAAACACCATATATTTT. Protein: CASTGQATPGNTIYF.

This clone showed up just once. The rearrangement links TRBV24-1 to TRBJ2-2; perhaps TRBD1 as D (5 bases). From germline, CDR1 is KGHDR and CDR2 SFDVKD. The V end was cut by 0 bases, the J end by 2 bases, with 9 bases between. The CDR3 runs to 16 residues. The CDR3 sequence: CATSDLAGRNTGELFF. The CDR3 coding sequence is TGTGCCACCAGTGATTTGGCAGGGCGTAACACCGGGGAGCTGTTTTTT.

The rearrangement links TRBV7-3 to TRBJ1-3; D not certain. Trimming pared 5 bases from V and 7 bases from J, leaving 12 bases between. The germline V gene encodes CDR1 SGHTA and CDR2 FQGTGA. CDR3 length: 13 amino acids. DNA of the CDR3: TGTGCCAGCAGCCCCCCAGGTGGGAACACCATATATTTT. Protein: CASSPPGGNTIYF.